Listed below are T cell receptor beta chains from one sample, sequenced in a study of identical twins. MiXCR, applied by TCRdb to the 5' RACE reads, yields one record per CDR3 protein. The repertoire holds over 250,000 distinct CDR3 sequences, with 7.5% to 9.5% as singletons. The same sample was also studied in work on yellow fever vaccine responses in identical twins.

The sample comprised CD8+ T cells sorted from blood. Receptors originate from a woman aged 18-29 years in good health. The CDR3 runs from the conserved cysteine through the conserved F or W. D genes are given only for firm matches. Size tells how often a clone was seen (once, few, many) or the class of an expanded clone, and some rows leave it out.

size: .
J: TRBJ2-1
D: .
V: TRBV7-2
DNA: TGTGCCAGCAGCTACCGGGATAGTGGAAATCATGAGCAGTTCTTC
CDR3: CASSYRDSGNHEQFF

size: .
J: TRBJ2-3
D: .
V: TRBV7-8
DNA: TGTGCCAGCAGGGACCAGCGCCTAGCAGATACGCAGTATTTT
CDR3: CASRDQRLADTQYF

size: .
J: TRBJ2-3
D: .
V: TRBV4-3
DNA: TGCGCCAGCAGCCAAGAGAGGGTTGATACGCAGTATTTT
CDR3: CASSQERVDTQYF

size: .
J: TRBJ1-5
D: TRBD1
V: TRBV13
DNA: TGTGCCAGCAGTTCAGGGGGCCGAGGAGATCAGCCCCAGCATTTT
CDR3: CASSSGGRGDQPQHF

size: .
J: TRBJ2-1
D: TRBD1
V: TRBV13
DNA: TGTGCCAGCAGCCACCGGGACAGGGGGCAAGATGAGCAGTTCTTC
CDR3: CASSHRDRGQDEQFF

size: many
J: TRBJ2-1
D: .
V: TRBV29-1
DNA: TGCAGCATAGACTTCGGAGCGACCAATGAGCAGTTCTTC
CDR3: CSIDFGATNEQFF

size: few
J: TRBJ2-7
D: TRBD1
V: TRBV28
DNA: TGTGCCACCCTGACAGGGGGGCCCTACGAGCAGTACTTC
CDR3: CATLTGGPYEQYF

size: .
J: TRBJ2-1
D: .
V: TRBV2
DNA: TGTGCCAGGACGGAGGGACCTGAGCAGTTCTTC
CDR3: CARTEGPEQFF

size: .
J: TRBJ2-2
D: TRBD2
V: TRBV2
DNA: TGTGCCAGCAGTGAAGCTCGGGGGGAGACCGGGGAGCTGTTTTTT
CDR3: CASSEARGETGELFF

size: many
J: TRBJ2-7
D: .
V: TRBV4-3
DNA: TGCGCCAGCAGCCAAGGCCGGGGTGCCTACGAGCAGTACTTC
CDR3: CASSQGRGAYEQYF

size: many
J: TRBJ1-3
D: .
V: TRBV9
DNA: TGTGCCAGCAGCGTAGCCGGGAGCTCTGGAAACACCATATATTTT
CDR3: CASSVAGSSGNTIYF

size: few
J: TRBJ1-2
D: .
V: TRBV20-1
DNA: TGCAGTGCTAGACCCCCGGGTCCCTATGGCTACACCTTC
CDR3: CSARPPGPYGYTF

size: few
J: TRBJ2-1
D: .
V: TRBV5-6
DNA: TGTGCCAGCAGCTTTTCGTCTTTGGAGCAGTTCTTC
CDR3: CASSFSSLEQFF

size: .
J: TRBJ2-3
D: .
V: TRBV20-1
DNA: TGCAGTGCTAGGGCGTGGGGCACAGATACGCAGTATTTT
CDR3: CSARAWGTDTQYF

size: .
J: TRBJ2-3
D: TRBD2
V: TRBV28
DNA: TGTGCCATCGGCCGGGGGCTAGCGGGGAGCACAGATACGCAGTATTTT
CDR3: CAIGRGLAGSTDTQYF

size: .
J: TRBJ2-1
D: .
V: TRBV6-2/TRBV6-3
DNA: TGTGCCAGCAGTTACTCGGACGACCCCCTTAGTTCCTACAATGAGCAGTTCTTC
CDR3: CASSYSDDPLSSYNEQFF

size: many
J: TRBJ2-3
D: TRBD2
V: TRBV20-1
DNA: TGCAGTGCTAGAGATCCTGAACTAGCGCGCACAGATACGCAGTATTTT
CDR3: CSARDPELARTDTQYF

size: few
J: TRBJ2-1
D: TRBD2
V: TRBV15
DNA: TGTGCCACCAGCAGAGTAGGACTAGCAGGGAACAATGAGCAGTTCTTC
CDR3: CATSRVGLAGNNEQFF

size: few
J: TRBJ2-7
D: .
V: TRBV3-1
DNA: TGTGCCAGCAGCCAAGAGGTAGCGCCCTACGAGCAGTACTTC
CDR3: CASSQEVAPYEQYF

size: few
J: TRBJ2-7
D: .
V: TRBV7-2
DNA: TGTGCCAGCAGCCCCAGGACAGCTCCAGGCGAGCAGTACTTC
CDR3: CASSPRTAPGEQYF

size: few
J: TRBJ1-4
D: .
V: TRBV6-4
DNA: TGTGCCAGCAGTGACAGGAAAGCAACTAATGAAAAACTGTTTTTT
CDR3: CASSDRKATNEKLFF

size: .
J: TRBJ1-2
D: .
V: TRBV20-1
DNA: TGCAGTGCTAGAGACCTTGACGGCTACACCTTC
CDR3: CSARDLDGYTF

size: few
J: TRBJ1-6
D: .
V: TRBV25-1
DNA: TGTGCCAGCAGTGAACGCGACATCGCGGATTCACCCCTCCACTTT
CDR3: CASSERDIADSPLHF

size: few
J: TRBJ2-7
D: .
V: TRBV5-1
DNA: TGCGCCAGAACCTACGGGCCCCGAACGAAACAAAGACCCTACGAGCAGTACTTC
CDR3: CARTYGPRTKQRPYEQYF

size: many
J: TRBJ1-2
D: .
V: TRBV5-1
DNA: TGCGCCAGCACAAACATGCCGTCCGCGGGTTCCGGCTATGGCTACACCTTC
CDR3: CASTNMPSAGSGYGYTF

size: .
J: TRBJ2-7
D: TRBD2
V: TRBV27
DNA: TGTGCCATCCAGCGGGGAAGCTACGAGCAGTACTTC
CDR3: CAIQRGSYEQYF

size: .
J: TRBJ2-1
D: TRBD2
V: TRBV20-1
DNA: TGCAGTGCTAGGGACGGCCCCGGGACTAGCGGGAGTGGAACCTACAATGAGCAGTTCTTC
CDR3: CSARDGPGTSGSGTYNEQFF

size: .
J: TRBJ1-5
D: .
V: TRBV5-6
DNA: TGTGCCAGCAGCTTGATAACTTATAGCAATCAGCCCCAGCATTTT
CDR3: CASSLITYSNQPQHF

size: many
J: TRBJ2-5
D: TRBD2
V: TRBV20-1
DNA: TGCAGTGCTGTAGCGGGAACGGTAGACGAGACCCAGTACTTC
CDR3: CSAVAGTVDETQYF

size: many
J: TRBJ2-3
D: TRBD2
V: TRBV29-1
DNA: TGCAGCGTAGCGGGGGTTCGCACAGATACGCAGTATTTT
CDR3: CSVAGVRTDTQYF

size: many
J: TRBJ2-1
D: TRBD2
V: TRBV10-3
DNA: TGTGCCATCAGGACTAGCGGACCTGACAATGAGCAGTTCTTC
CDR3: CAIRTSGPDNEQFF

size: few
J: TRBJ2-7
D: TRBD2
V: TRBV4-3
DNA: TGCGCCAGCAGCCAAGCCCCCCGGGAGGGCTACGAGCAGTACTTC
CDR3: CASSQAPREGYEQYF

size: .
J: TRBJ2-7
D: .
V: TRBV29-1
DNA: TGCAGCGTTGAAGTTGGAGTGGCAGCCCAGCAGTACTTC
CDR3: CSVEVGVAAQQYF

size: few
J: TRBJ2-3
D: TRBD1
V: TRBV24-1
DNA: TGTGCCACCAGTGAGCGGACAGGGCGCACAGATACGCAGTATTTT
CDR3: CATSERTGRTDTQYF

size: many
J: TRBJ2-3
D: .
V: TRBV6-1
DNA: TGTGCCAGCAGTCCGCGGTGGGTCGGTGATACGCAGTATTTT
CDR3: CASSPRWVGDTQYF

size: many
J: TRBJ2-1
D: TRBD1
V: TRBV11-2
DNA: TGTGCCAGCAGCTTGTCCGGGACAGGGAGCTACAATGAGCAGTTCTTC
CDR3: CASSLSGTGSYNEQFF

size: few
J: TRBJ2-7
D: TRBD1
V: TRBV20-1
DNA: TGCAGTGCTAGAGATCTTAACAGGGGGTCTTACGAGCAGTACTTC
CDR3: CSARDLNRGSYEQYF

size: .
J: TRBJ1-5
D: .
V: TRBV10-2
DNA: TGCGCCAGCAGTGAGACACTTGACAGGAATCAGCCCCAGCATTTT
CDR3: CASSETLDRNQPQHF

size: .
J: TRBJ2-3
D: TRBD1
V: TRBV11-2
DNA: TGTGCCAGCAGGAGAACAGGGGGAAGCACAGATACGCAGTATTTT
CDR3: CASRRTGGSTDTQYF

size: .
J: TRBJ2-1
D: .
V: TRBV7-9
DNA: TGTGCCAGCAGCTTCCACGGTAATGAGCAGTTCTTC
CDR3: CASSFHGNEQFF

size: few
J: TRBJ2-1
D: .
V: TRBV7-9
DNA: TGTGCCAGCAGCTTAGTCGGACACAGTAGTGAGCAGTTCTTC
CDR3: CASSLVGHSSEQFF

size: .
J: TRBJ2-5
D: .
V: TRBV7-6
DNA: TGTGCCAGCAGCTTACGTAACCTCAAAACCTGGCGGGGGACACAAGAGACCCAGTACTTC
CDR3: CASSLRNLKTWRGTQETQYF

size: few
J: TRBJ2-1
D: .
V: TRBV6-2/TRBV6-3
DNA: TGTGCCAGCAGTTACGCCTTAAGGAATGAGCAGTTCTTC
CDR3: CASSYALRNEQFF

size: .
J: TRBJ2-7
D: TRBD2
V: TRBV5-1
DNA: TGCGCCAGCAGCTGGGGGAGCGGGGCCTACGAGCAGTACTTC
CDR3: CASSWGSGAYEQYF

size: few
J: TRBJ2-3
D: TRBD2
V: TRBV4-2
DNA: TGTGCCAGCACCGGTCGGGACATGAGCGGGAGGCGTATTATCACAGATACGCAGTATTTT
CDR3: CASTGRDMSGRRIITDTQYF

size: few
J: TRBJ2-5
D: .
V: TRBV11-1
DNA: TGTGCCAGCAGCTACACCCGGGACTCACAAGAGACCCAGTACTTC
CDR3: CASSYTRDSQETQYF

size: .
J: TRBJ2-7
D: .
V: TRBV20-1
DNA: TGCAGTGCTAGAGAGGGCAACAGGGAGATTTACGAGCAGTACTTC
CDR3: CSAREGNREIYEQYF

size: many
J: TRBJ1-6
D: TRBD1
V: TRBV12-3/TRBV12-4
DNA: TGTGCCAGCAACGACAGGGATTCTACTTCACCCCTCCACTTT
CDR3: CASNDRDSTSPLHF

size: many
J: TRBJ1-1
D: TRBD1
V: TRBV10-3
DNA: TGTGCCATACAGACAGGGGGGACTGAAGCTTTCTTT
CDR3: CAIQTGGTEAFF

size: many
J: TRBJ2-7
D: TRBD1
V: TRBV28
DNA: TGTGCCAGCAGTTCCGGGACAGCCTTTTCCTACGAGCAGTACTTC
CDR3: CASSSGTAFSYEQYF

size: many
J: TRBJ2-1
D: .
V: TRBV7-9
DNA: TGTGCCAGCAGCTTCCCTTCCCCACAGTCCTTTAATGAGCAGTTCTTC
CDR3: CASSFPSPQSFNEQFF

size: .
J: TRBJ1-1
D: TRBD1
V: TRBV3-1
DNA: TGTGCCAGCAGCGTCTTCACAGGGGTAACTGAAGCTTTCTTT
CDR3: CASSVFTGVTEAFF

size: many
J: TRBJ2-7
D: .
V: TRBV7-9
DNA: TGTGCCAGCAGCTCTCTAATTATCCCGTACGAGCAGTACTTC
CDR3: CASSSLIIPYEQYF